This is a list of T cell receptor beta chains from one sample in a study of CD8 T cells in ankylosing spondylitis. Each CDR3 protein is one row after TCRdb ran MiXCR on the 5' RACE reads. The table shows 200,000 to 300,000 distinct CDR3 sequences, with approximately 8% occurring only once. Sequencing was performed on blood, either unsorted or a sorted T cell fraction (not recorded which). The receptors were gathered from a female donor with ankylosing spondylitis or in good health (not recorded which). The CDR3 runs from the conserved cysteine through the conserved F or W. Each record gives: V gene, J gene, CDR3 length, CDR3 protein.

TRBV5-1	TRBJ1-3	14	CASSLEESGNTIYF
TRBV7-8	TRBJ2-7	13	CASSRDISYEQYF
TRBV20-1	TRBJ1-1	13	CSAFSDMNTEAFF
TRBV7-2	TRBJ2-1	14	CASSLVETQGEQFF
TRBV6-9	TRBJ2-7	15	CASRNRGTSSYEQYF
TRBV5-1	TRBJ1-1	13	CASSLDGGTEAFF
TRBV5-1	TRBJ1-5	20	CASSLRPSGQGAGLHQPQHF
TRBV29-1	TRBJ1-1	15	CSARGQGIMNTEAFF
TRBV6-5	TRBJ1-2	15	CASSFDWQARDGYTF
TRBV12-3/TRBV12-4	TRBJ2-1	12	CASSLNRVEEFF
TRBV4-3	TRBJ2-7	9	CASSPSKPF
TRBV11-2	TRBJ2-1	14	CASSPWTGAYEQFF
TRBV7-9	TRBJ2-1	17	CASSSTTGTGPYNEQFF
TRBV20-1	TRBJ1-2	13	CSANRRDRYGYTF
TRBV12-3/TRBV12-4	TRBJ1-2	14	CASRAGQGIYGYTF
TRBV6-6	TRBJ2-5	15	CASSYSSGRGETQYF
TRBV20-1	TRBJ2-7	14	CSARLARYGYEQYF
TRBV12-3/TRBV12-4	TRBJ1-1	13	CASSQRQGGEAFF
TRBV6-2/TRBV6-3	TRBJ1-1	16	CASSYSPNRADTEAFF
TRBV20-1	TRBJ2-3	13	CSASDQRRDTQYF
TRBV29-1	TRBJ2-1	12	CSTERNYNEQFF
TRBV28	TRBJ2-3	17	CASSSIIFRQGSNTQYF
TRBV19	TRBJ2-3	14	CASQGDLNTDTQYF
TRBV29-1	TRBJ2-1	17	CSVEGIREGGSYNEQFF
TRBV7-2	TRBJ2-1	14	CASSQTSGMNEQFF
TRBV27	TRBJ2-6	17	CASSLGTGRSGANVLTF
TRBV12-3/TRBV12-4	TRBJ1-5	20	CASSFWRGWERPKSNQPQHF
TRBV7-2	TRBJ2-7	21	CASSLAEPGLAGGLLLFEQYF
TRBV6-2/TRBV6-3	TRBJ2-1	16	CASSGYPGLATNEQFF
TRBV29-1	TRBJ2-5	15	CSVETGIAVQETQYF
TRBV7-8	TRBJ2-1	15	CASSKTSGSPNEQFF
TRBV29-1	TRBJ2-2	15	CSVNYNGAHTGELFF
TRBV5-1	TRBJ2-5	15	CASKTGLGSQETQYF
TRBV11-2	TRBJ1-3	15	CASSSHGGSGNTIYF
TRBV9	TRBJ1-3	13	CASSVEDGNTIYF
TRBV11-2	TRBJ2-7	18	CASSPRTSGRMRTYEQYF
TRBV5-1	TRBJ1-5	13	CASSPGGDQPQHF
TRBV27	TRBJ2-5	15	CASSFSGRAGETQYF
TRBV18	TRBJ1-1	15	CASSPPGVSNTEAFF
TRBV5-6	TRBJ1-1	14	CASSLDQGNTEAFF
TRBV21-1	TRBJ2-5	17	CASSKTSGRTSQETQYF
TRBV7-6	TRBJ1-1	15	CASSLSVEGNTEAFF
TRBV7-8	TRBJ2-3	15	CASSVLAGDTDTQYF
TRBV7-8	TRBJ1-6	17	CASSLRGAGIFNSPLHF
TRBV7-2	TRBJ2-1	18	CASSLAKKVSGVRNEQFF
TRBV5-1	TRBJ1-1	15	CASSLIGGLDTEAFF
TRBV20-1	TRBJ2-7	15	CSARHAAGGGDEQYF
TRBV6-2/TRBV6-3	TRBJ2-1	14	CASSHPGTYNEQFF
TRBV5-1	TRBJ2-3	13	CASSPGGWDTQYF
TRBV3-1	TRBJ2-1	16	CASSQATGASYNEQFF
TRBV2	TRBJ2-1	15	CASSDGTSRRNEQFF
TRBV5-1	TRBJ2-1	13	CASSWGGDNEQFF
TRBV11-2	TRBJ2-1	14	CASSPRALAVEQFF
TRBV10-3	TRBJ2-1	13	CAIPGLAANEQFF
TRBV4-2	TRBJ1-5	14	CASSQVGENQPQHF